Sequencing of this TCR beta chain was carried out in a study of OX40 agonist ivuxolimab in advanced cancers. With regard to the full study: Ivuxolimab was a fully human IgG2 agonistic monoclonal antibody targeting the costimulatory receptor OX40 (CD134). Intravenous ivuxolimab was administered to patients every 2 weeks at six dose levels: 0.01, 0.1, 0.3, 1.5, 3 and 10 mg/kg. Of the roughly 52 dose-escalation patients, hepatocellular carcinoma was present in about 20, melanoma in roughly 15, renal cell carcinoma in 9 and head and neck cancer in 9. A male proportion of around 83% and a mean age of 60 years, ranging from roughly 20 to 80, were recorded for the dose-escalation cohort. Patients were allowed to have had prior anti-PD-1, anti-PD-L1 or anti-CTLA-4 therapy, and around 37% of the dose-escalation patients had previously received checkpoint inhibitors. Partial responses were achieved by three dose-escalation patients, of whom one had hepatocellular carcinoma and two had cutaneous melanoma. The point of sequencing TCRbeta in the periphery was to test whether ivuxolimab changed TCR sequence diversity and drove clonal T-cell expansion. The paper describes the monotherapy dose-escalation part (N of about 55 patients) of the phase I trial of ivuxolimab. Broad study findings and their caveats: After ivuxolimab, more expanded clones were found on average in CD8+ T cells than in CD4+ T cells. In the 0.1-3.0 mg/kg groups, partial responders were among the patients with the lowest normalized peripheral clonal expansion, particularly in CD8+ T cells. Low levels of normalized T-cell clonal expansion were also seen in some patients who did not respond. Clonal expansion of both CD4+ and CD8+ blood T cells was observed from baseline to week 6 at doses 0.1 to 3.0 mg/kg. Antigen specificity was not determined for the clonally expanded peripheral T cells.

CDR1 and CDR2, looked up from the germline V gene, are MNHEY and SVGAGI. Including the terminal cysteine and phenylalanine, the CDR3 comprises 14 residues. Only the CDR3 DNA stays, 42 bases, in frame from base 1. V sheds 1 base and J sheds 5 bases, leaving 11 bases between their ends. A remark on this clone: Its binding antigen is unknown. No qualities accompany the bases; no much larger clone lies one base away.

Patients with autoimmune disease history or receiving systemic immunosuppression were excluded from the trial. Peripheral blood for TCR sequencing was collected from all dose cohorts at baseline, on cycle 4 day 1, and on cycle 7 day 1. Samples were obtained from an open-label, multicenter, first-in-human phase I dose-escalation trial of ivuxolimab. Adults with locally advanced or metastatic melanoma, renal cell, hepatocellular, or head and neck squamous cell carcinoma were enrolled in the trial. CD4+ and CD8+ T cells were sorted separately from peripheral blood before TCR sequencing. Genomic DNA was isolated from the sorted cells so that the TCRbeta CDR3 region could be sequenced. The immunoSEQ Assay was used for sequencing of TCRbeta CDR3 regions. TCRdb mirrors the immuneACCESS table, restricted to in-frame sequences. Some clones are absent from its copies; in checked studies, under half trace to an unresolved V gene, and the reason for the others is unknown. This sample has about 26,000 clones in its table, and approximately 89% of those were observed once. The top ten clones comprise approximately 35% of the sample.

Specimen: CD4+ or CD8+ T cells sorted from blood, collected in a trial of the OX40 agonist ivuxolimab. The V and J segments used are TRBV6-5 and TRBJ2-5; a tentative D call is TRBD1 (6 bases match). This clonotype was sampled from an adult with an advanced solid tumor such as melanoma, head and neck, liver or kidney cancer. The DNA sequence is given as TGTGCCAGCAGTTACTACGCAGGGGACGAGACCCAGTACTTC. It translates to CASSYYAGDETQYF.